One sample yielded the 29 T cell receptor beta chains listed below, sequenced in a study of blood T cell repertoires in COVID-19. Generated by immunoSEQ multiplex PCR, the TCRdb table keeps only in-frame clones and is missing some. The table lists under 350,000 clones, around four fifths of them singletons. The source material was peripheral blood. These receptors were collected from a woman between 50 and 59 years old who had recovered from COVID-19.

J is TRBJ2-7 and V is TRBV14, with 7 bases aligning to TRBD2. CDR3 length equals 15 residues. The germline V gene encodes CDR1 SGHDN and CDR2 FVKESK. After removal of 3 bases from V and 3 bases from J, the junction contained 8 bases not matched to a gene. The CDR3 spells CASSQYTSAFYEQYF. The DNA for the CDR3 is TGTGCCAGCAGCCAGTATACTAGCGCGTTCTACGAGCAGTACTTC.

The V call is TRBV28, the J call TRBJ2-2; TRBD1 matches at 7 bases. The CDR3 runs 15 residues. The V gene's germline CDR1 is MDHEN and CDR2 SYDVKM. After removal of 7 bases from V and 8 bases from J, the junction contained 13 bases not matched to a gene. CDR3 protein: CASTRSTGAWGELFF. CDR3 nucleotide sequence: TGTGCCAGCACTAGGTCAACAGGGGCGTGGGGGGAGCTGTTTTTT.

The V call is TRBV5-8, the J call TRBJ1-2; 7 nucleotides agree with TRBD1. The CDR3 sequence is 14 residues long. V lost 3 bases to trimming and J lost 1 base; unmatched junction nucleotides: 3. CDR1 and CDR2 (germline): SGHTS, YDEGEE. CDR3 residues: CASSWGDSNYGYTF. The CDR3, as DNA: TGTGCCAGCAGCTGGGGGGACAGTAACTATGGCTACACCTTC.

The DNA of the CDR3 is TGTGCCAGCAGCTTTGGGACAGGGGAGCCAGATACGCAGTATTTT. As protein: CASSFGTGEPDTQYF. The rearrangement joins TRBV7-3 to TRBJ2-3, with TRBD1 matching over 10 bases. The V gene end was trimmed by 3 bases and the J gene end by 4 bases; junction bases not matched to a gene: 4. This CDR3 region has 15 residues. Per the germline V gene, CDR1 is SGHTA and CDR2 is FQGTGA.

This chain links TRBV27 with TRBJ1-6; D unclear. Between the trimmed V and J ends, which lost 10 bases and 0 bases, there was a span of 13 bases. The CDR3 length is 15 residues. Per germline, CDR1 MNHEY and CDR2 SMNVEV (reference sequence). CDR3: CATALGSSYNSPLHF. CDR3 bases: TGTGCCACCGCGTTGGGGAGCTCCTATAATTCACCCCTCCACTTT.

V gene TRBV29-1 combines with J gene TRBJ2-1; 9 bases align to TRBD2. Germline V gives CDR1 SQVTM, CDR2 ANQGSEA. The junction had 11 bases not matched to a gene; V was cut back by 7 bases and J by 7 bases. This CDR3 comprises 14 residues. The CDR3 is CSAFSGGFINEQFF. The CDR3 DNA follows: TGCAGCGCTTTTAGCGGGGGTTTTATTAATGAGCAGTTCTTC.

In nucleotides, the CDR3 is TGTGCCAGCAGTCCCGAGGCTTGGGGCGGCTACACCTTC. It is translated as CASSPEAWGGYTF. The gene calls are TRBV12-3 or TRBV12-4 and TRBJ1-2; perhaps TRBD1 as D (5 bases). This CDR3 comprises 13 residues. V lost 5 bases and J lost 8, with 15 bases in between.

The chain combines TRBV7-2 with TRBJ1-2; the D is unclear. The CDR3 is 17 amino acids. V dropped 8 bases and J dropped 0 bases, with 22 bases sitting between them. Germline V gene data show CDR1 as SGHTA and CDR2 as FQGNSA. CDR3 protein: CASPLGGRSYTNYGYTF. As DNA, the CDR3 is TGTGCCAGCCCGCTGGGCGGGCGGTCCTATACTAACTATGGCTACACCTTC.

The chain carries TRBV4-3 and TRBJ1-2; D is unresolved. The CDR3 covers 15 residues. Per germline, CDR1 LGHNA and CDR2 YSLEER. The V gene lost 2 bases and the J gene lost 6 bases, with 16 bases spanning the gap. CDR3 sequence reads: CASSQRAEGTDGYTF. CDR3 DNA: TGCGCCAGCAGCCAACGAGCAGAGGGAACGGATGGCTACACCTTC.

The chain links TRBV4-2 to TRBJ2-3; D may be TRBD2 (6 bases). This CDR3 has 17 amino acids. V gave up 4 bases and J gave up 1 base, with 18 bases separating them. Germline lookup yields CDR1 LGHNA and CDR2 YNFKEQ. CDR3 sequence reads: CASSPKGGTAGTDTQYF. CDR3 bases: TGTGCCAGCAGCCCCAAGGGCGGGACTGCAGGCACAGATACGCAGTATTTT.

V usage is TRBV28 and J usage is TRBJ1-5; 10 positions match TRBD1. CDR3 length: 14 residues. Trimming cost V 6 bases and J 6 bases; bases outside gene matches: 5. CDR1 MDHEN and CDR2 SYDVKM come from the germline V gene. The CDR3 region is CASSGDRGRQPQHF. The CDR3 DNA is TGTGCCAGCAGCGGAGACAGGGGGCGTCAGCCCCAGCATTTT.

The rearrangement uses TRBV5-1 and TRBJ2-7; the D gene is possibly TRBD2 (6 bases). Germline V gives CDR1 SGHRS, CDR2 YFSETQ. The CDR3 is 13 residues long. Trimming pared 6 bases from V and 6 bases from J, leaving 16 bases between. The CDR3 loop is CASKPRVEGEQYF. The CDR3 nucleotides are TGCGCCAGCAAGCCCAGGGTGGAGGGCGAGCAGTACTTC.

The CDR3 spells CASNTGYYNSPLHF. CDR3 in DNA: TGTGCCAGCAATACGGGATACTATAATTCACCCCTCCACTTT. The rearrangement links TRBV6-5 to TRBJ1-6; D remains ambiguous. V was shortened by 7 bases and J by 3 bases, with 10 bases between the two germline ends. This CDR3 has 14 residues. Germline CDR1 and CDR2: MNHEY and SVGAGI.

The chain combines TRBV7-5 with TRBJ1-2; the DNA was not compared with TRBD1, the D call given in the table. TRBV7-5 is a documented pseudogene. This CDR3 spans 13 amino acids. CDR3 sequence (DNA): TGTGTCAGAAGCTTCGGACAGGGACATGGCTACACCTTC. Amino acids: CVRSFGQGHGYTF.

This chain uses TRBV7-3 with TRBJ2-1; 9 bases line up with TRBD2. With V trimmed by 2 bases and J by 7 bases, 15 bases remained unmatched. This CDR3 has 18 residues. Looked up from germline, CDR1 is SGHTA and CDR2 is FQGTGA. The CDR3 is CASSLVPGGLAGYNEQFF. CDR3 DNA: TGTGCCAGCAGCTTAGTCCCGGGGGGGCTAGCGGGGTATAATGAGCAGTTCTTC.

Notes on this clone: In the same sample, other DNA sequences code for this CDR3. This CDR3 is CASSIGGGETQYF. The DNA for the CDR3 is TGTGCCAGTAGTATTGGGGGGGGAGAGACCCAGTACTTC. The rearrangement uses TRBV19 and TRBJ2-5; 7 bases are a match to TRBD2. Germline V gene lookup returns CDR1 LNHDA and CDR2 SQIVND (reference sequence). J was trimmed by 4 bases and V by 3 bases; bases with no gene match: 2. The CDR3 has 13 residues.

The genes are TRBV24-1 and TRBJ1-2, with D tentatively TRBD1 (6 bases). Trimming pared 6 bases from V and 1 base from J, leaving 11 bases between. The CDR3 is made up of 14 amino acids. The germline V gene encodes CDR1 KGHDR and CDR2 SFDVKD. The CDR3: CATSRAGDNYGYTF. The CDR3 nucleotides are TGTGCCACCAGTAGGGCAGGGGATAACTATGGCTACACCTTC.

V gene TRBV9 combines with J gene TRBJ1-2, with TRBD1 identical over 7 bases. Germline CDR1 and CDR2: SGDLS and YYNGEE. The CDR3 spans 14 residues. With V trimmed by 3 bases and J by 3 bases, 5 bases remained unmatched. This CDR3 is CASSAIQGDYGYTF. The CDR3, as DNA: TGTGCCAGCAGCGCGATTCAGGGGGACTATGGCTACACCTTC. Combining the CDR3 with reference TRBV9 and TRBJ1-2 gives the whole variable domain DSGVTQTPKHLITATGQRVTLRCSPRSGDLSVYWYQQSLDQGLQFLIQYYNGEERAKGNILERFSAQQFPDLHSELNLSSLELGDSALYFCASSAIQGDYGYTFGSGTRLTVV.

The chain couples TRBV12-5 to TRBJ1-1; 9 positions match TRBD1. The germline CDR1 and CDR2 sequences are LGHNT and FRNRAP. Losses at the gene ends were 0 bases for V and 11 bases for J; bases not matched to a gene: 10. The CDR3 consists of 15 residues. CDR3 protein: CASGLVGRGQGYAFF. The CDR3 coding sequence is TGTGCTAGTGGTTTGGTCGGGCGAGGACAGGGGTATGCTTTCTTT. Drawing the rest from reference TRBV12-5 and TRBJ1-1, the complete variable domain is DARVTQTPRHKVTEMGQEVTMRCQPILGHNTVFWYRQTMMQGLELLAYFRNRAPLDDSGMPKDRFSAEMPDATLATLKIQPSEPRDSAVYFCASGLVGRGQGYAFFGQGTRLTVV.

V usage is TRBV5-4 and J usage is TRBJ2-5; 14 bases map to TRBD2. The V gene end was trimmed by 0 bases and the J gene end by 5 bases; junction bases not matched to a gene: 3. The CDR3 covers 16 residues. Germline loops: CDR1 SGHNT, CDR2 YYREEE (reference sequence). The chain's CDR3 is CASSLGLAGGEETQYF. In nucleotides, the CDR3 is TGTGCCAGCAGCTTGGGACTAGCGGGAGGGGAGGAGACCCAGTACTTC.

The chain couples TRBV19 to TRBJ2-3; possible D gene TRBD1, 7 bases. V lost 6 bases to trimming and J lost 3 bases, with 28 bases between them. The CDR3 spans 19 residues. Germline values: CDR1 LNHDA, CDR2 SQIVND (reference sequence). The CDR3 bases are TGTGCCAGTAGGGACACCGGGACAGAGGACTACCGACGAACAGATACGCAGTATTTT. The encoded protein is CASRDTGTEDYRRTDTQYF.

The CDR3 DNA reads TGTGCCAGCAGTGAGGGGGTCTACGAGCAGTACTTC. It codes for CASSEGVYEQYF. The chain combines TRBV28 with TRBJ2-7; D may be TRBD1 (6 bases). The V and J ends lost 5 bases and 3 bases respectively, with 8 bases between them. The germline CDR1 and CDR2 sequences are MDHEN and SYDVKM. The CDR3 length is 12 residues.

In its sample, this clone ranks as medium-sized (0.01 to 0.1%). The chain combines TRBV4-1 with TRBJ2-3, with unresolved D. V lost 0 bases and J lost 2, with 6 bases in between. CDR1 and CDR2 from the germline V gene are MGHRA and YSYEKL. The CDR3 is 14 residues long. CDR3 in DNA: TGCGCCAGCAGCCAAGACAGGAACACAGATACGCAGTATTTT. Amino acid sequence: CASSQDRNTDTQYF.

This clone occurred many times. Here the CDR3 DNA reads TGTGCCAGCAGCGCACCCTACGGAAGCGATGAGCAGTTCTTC. It codes for CASSAPYGSDEQFF. The rearrangement links TRBV9 to TRBJ2-1; no reliable D call. V was cut by 3 bases and J by 8 bases, with 15 bases left in between. CDR1 SGDLS and CDR2 YYNGEE come from the germline V gene. The CDR3 sequence is 14 residues long.

This chain links TRBV7-2 with TRBJ1-3; D remains unclear. CDR3 length: 16 residues. Germline CDR1 reads SGHTA; CDR2 reads FQGNSA. V was trimmed by 5 bases and J by 0 bases, leaving 14 bases between them. CDR3 coding DNA: TGTGCCAGCAGCCGGAACAGAGAACTCTCTGGAAACACCATATATTTT. This gives the protein CASSRNRELSGNTIYF.

The rearrangement joins TRBV24-1 to TRBJ2-1; TRBD1 matches at 7 bases. The germline V gene encodes CDR1 KGHDR and CDR2 SFDVKD. V lost 4 bases to trimming and J lost 6 bases; unmatched junction nucleotides: 11. The CDR3 covers 16 residues. In DNA form, the CDR3 reads TGTGCCACCAGTGAGAGGGACACAGGGGTCGGCAATGAGCAGTTCTTC. Amino acid sequence: CATSERDTGVGNEQFF.

This chain joins TRBV30 and TRBJ2-2; possibly TRBD1 for D (5 bases). In germline, CDR1 is GTSNPN, CDR2 SVGIG (reference sequence). V dropped 2 bases and J dropped 3 bases, with 10 bases sitting between them. The CDR3 runs to 14 residues. As DNA, the CDR3 is TGTGCCTGGAGTTGGGGCCTGGACACCGGGGAGCTGTTTTTT. Its protein product is CAWSWGLDTGELFF.

CDR3 bases: TGTGCCAGCAGTTTTGATACTCGTGAAGCTTTCTTT. Its protein product is CASSFDTREAFF. The V gene is TRBV28, the J gene TRBJ1-1, with D uncertain. CDR1 is MDHEN and CDR2 is SYDVKM in the germline V gene. Deletions cut 3 bases from V and 7 bases from J, with 9 bases between. CDR3 length: 12 residues.

This clone was picked up one time. The rearrangement links TRBV12-3 or TRBV12-4 to TRBJ1-5, with TRBD1 matching 7 bases. J gave up 6 bases and V 7 bases, and 6 bases lay outside the gene matches. The CDR3 spans 13 residues. The CDR3 DNA follows: TGTGCCAGCACTAGGGACAGTCGTCAGCCCCAGCATTTT. Protein product: CASTRDSRQPQHF.